This is a list of T cell receptor beta chains from one sample in a study of blood T cells in healthy people across ages. Each CDR3 protein gets one entry after TCRdb re-called the 5' RACE reads with MiXCR. The sample holds fewer than 900,000 distinct CDR3 sequences, approximately 35% seen once. Specimen: blood. These receptors came from a man younger than 30 in good health. The CDR3 runs from the conserved cysteine through the conserved F or W. Fields, in order: D gene, V gene, clone size, J gene, CDR3 DNA, CDR3 protein. The D gene is left open where the match is weak. The size of a clone is reported for some rows only, either as once, few or many, or as a class for expanded clones.

D: TRBD2; V: TRBV5-1; size: .; J: TRBJ2-5; DNA: TGCGCCAGCAGCTTGACTCTGGCGGGGGGCTGGGAGACCCAGTACTTC; CDR3: CASSLTLAGGWETQYF
D: .; V: TRBV5-1; size: .; J: TRBJ1-1; DNA: TGCGCCAGCAGCTTGGTAGCTGGAGACTTCACTGAAGCTTTCTTT; CDR3: CASSLVAGDFTEAFF
D: .; V: TRBV5-1; size: .; J: TRBJ1-1; DNA: TGCGCCGGCAGCATCCCGGTGGGCGGTATGAACACTGAAGCTTTCTTT; CDR3: CAGSIPVGGMNTEAFF
D: .; V: TRBV9; size: .; J: TRBJ2-4; DNA: TGTGCCAGCAGCGTTATGCCTGGGGCCAAAAACATTCAGTACTTC; CDR3: CASSVMPGAKNIQYF
D: TRBD1; V: TRBV14; size: .; J: TRBJ1-2; DNA: TGTACCAGCAGTCACGGACAGGGGTTTCTTGGCTACACCTTC; CDR3: CTSSHGQGFLGYTF
D: .; V: TRBV3-1; size: .; J: TRBJ2-3; DNA: TGTGCCAGCAGCCATCGGGGGGCCAGAGATACGCAGTATTTT; CDR3: CASSHRGARDTQYF
D: TRBD2; V: TRBV5-1; size: few; J: TRBJ2-7; DNA: TGCGCCAGCAGCTTGCTGGGGACTAGCGTCTACGAGCAGTACTTC; CDR3: CASSLLGTSVYEQYF
D: .; V: TRBV7-2; size: .; J: TRBJ2-3; DNA: TGTGCCAGCAGCTTACGAGGGGGGGACACAGATACGCAGTATTTT; CDR3: CASSLRGGDTDTQYF
D: .; V: TRBV6-5; size: .; J: TRBJ1-2; DNA: TGTGCCAGCAGTATCGGACACCAGGCTAACTATGGCTACACCTTC; CDR3: CASSIGHQANYGYTF
D: TRBD1; V: TRBV18; size: .; J: TRBJ1-1; DNA: TGTGCCAGCTCGGGAAGACAGGGGGCGGACACTGAAGCTTTCTTT; CDR3: CASSGRQGADTEAFF
D: .; V: TRBV4-3; size: .; J: TRBJ2-1; DNA: TGCGCCAGCAGCCAAGATTCCAGGAATGAGCAGTTCTTC; CDR3: CASSQDSRNEQFF
D: .; V: TRBV29-1; size: few; J: TRBJ2-7; DNA: TGCAGCGGGGGTTTAGGGCTTAGCTCCTACAATGAGCAGTACTTC; CDR3: CSGGLGLSSYNEQYF
D: .; V: TRBV16; size: .; J: TRBJ2-6; DNA: TGTGCCAGTAGCATAGCTGGGGCCAACGTCCTGACTTTC; CDR3: CASSIAGANVLTF
D: TRBD2; V: TRBV12-3/TRBV12-4; size: .; J: TRBJ2-3; DNA: TGTGCCAGCAGTTTGGGGACTAGCGGGGGGGGGAGGGATACGCAGTATTTT; CDR3: CASSLGTSGGGRDTQYF
D: TRBD1; V: TRBV4-1; size: few; J: TRBJ2-3; DNA: TGCGCCAGCAGCGACCGGGACAGGAGCACAGATACGCAGTATTTT; CDR3: CASSDRDRSTDTQYF
D: TRBD1; V: TRBV7-9; size: few; J: TRBJ2-1; DNA: TGTGCCAGCAGCATCGGACAGGGGGGGAATGAGCAGTTCTTC; CDR3: CASSIGQGGNEQFF
D: TRBD2; V: TRBV20-1; size: .; J: TRBJ2-5; DNA: TGTAGTACCAATCGAATAGCGGGGGACGAGGAGACCCAGTACTTC; CDR3: CSTNRIAGDEETQYF
D: .; V: TRBV14; size: .; J: TRBJ1-6; DNA: TGTGCCAGCAGCCAATCGCGGCTAAATTCACCCCTCCACTTT; CDR3: CASSQSRLNSPLHF
D: .; V: TRBV10-2; size: .; J: TRBJ1-2; DNA: TGCGCCAGCGGTGAGTCGAAGGGTGAATATGGCTACACCTTC; CDR3: CASGESKGEYGYTF
D: .; V: TRBV29-1; size: many; J: TRBJ2-5; DNA: TGCAGCGTTGAACGCCGGGGGCGGGAGACCCAGTACTTC; CDR3: CSVERRGRETQYF
D: TRBD1; V: TRBV4-3; size: .; J: TRBJ1-1; DNA: TGCGCCAGCAGCCAATGGAGACAGGGGAACACTGGAGCTTTCTTT; CDR3: CASSQWRQGNTGAFF
D: .; V: TRBV7-9; size: few; J: TRBJ1-4; DNA: TGTGCCAGCAGCTCCGCCGGGGGGGCTAATGAAAAACTGTTTTTT; CDR3: CASSSAGGANEKLFF
D: TRBD2; V: TRBV12-3/TRBV12-4; size: .; J: TRBJ2-2; DNA: TGTGCCAGCAGTTTAGCGCTAAGGATTGGGCTAGCGGGGGGGCCGGTCGCCGGGGAGCTGTTTTTT; CDR3: CASSLALRIGLAGGPVAGELFF
D: .; V: TRBV20-1; size: .; J: TRBJ2-1; DNA: TGCAGTGCCAACGATGTCCTCTTGAGCTCCTACAATGAGCAGTTCTTC; CDR3: CSANDVLLSSYNEQFF
D: .; V: TRBV20-1; size: .; J: TRBJ1-6; DNA: TGCAGTGCTAGAGTCAACAGGGTAGTCTATTCACCCCTCCACTTT; CDR3: CSARVNRVVYSPLHF
D: .; V: TRBV27; size: .; J: TRBJ2-7; DNA: TGTGCCAGCAGGCAAAGTAGGCGGGGCTCCTACGAGCAGTACTTC; CDR3: CASRQSRRGSYEQYF
D: TRBD2; V: TRBV20-1; size: .; J: TRBJ2-3; DNA: TGCAGTGCTAGTTATAGCGGGAGAACAGATACGCAGTATTTT; CDR3: CSASYSGRTDTQYF
D: .; V: TRBV4-1; size: .; J: TRBJ1-5; DNA: TGCGCCAGCAGCATCGGGCCCCATGGGGGGCCCCAGCATTTT; CDR3: CASSIGPHGGPQHF
D: .; V: TRBV4-3; size: .; J: TRBJ1-5; DNA: TGCGCCAGCAGCCAAGAATTGGGGCGGCAGCCCCAGCATTTT; CDR3: CASSQELGRQPQHF
D: .; V: TRBV29-1; size: few; J: TRBJ1-1; DNA: TGCAGCGTTGACAGGGCCGGGGACACTGAAGCTTTCTTT; CDR3: CSVDRAGDTEAFF
D: TRBD2; V: TRBV4-1; size: .; J: TRBJ2-4; DNA: TGCGCCAGCAGCCAAGAAAGATCGCTAGCGGGGGCCAAAAACATTCAGTACTTC; CDR3: CASSQERSLAGAKNIQYF
D: TRBD1; V: TRBV20-1; size: few; J: TRBJ1-1; DNA: TGCAGTGCCAAGACAGGGGGCACTGAAGCTTTCTTT; CDR3: CSAKTGGTEAFF
D: .; V: TRBV2; size: .; J: TRBJ1-4; DNA: TGTGCCAGCAGCCCCCCCCCAGACACAACTAAGGAAAAACTGTTTTTT; CDR3: CASSPPPDTTKEKLFF
D: .; V: TRBV12-3/TRBV12-4; size: many; J: TRBJ2-1; DNA: TGTGCCAGCAGTATAAACAGGGCTGGTGAGCAGTTCTTC; CDR3: CASSINRAGEQFF
D: TRBD1; V: TRBV3-1; size: few; J: TRBJ2-4; DNA: TGTGCCAGCAGCCCAGGACAGGGGCCTGCGTCGCAGTACTTC; CDR3: CASSPGQGPASQYF
D: .; V: TRBV7-9; size: .; J: TRBJ2-7; DNA: TGTGCCAGCAGCTTAGCGGGGGGAGGATCCTACGAGCAGTACTTC; CDR3: CASSLAGGGSYEQYF
D: TRBD1; V: TRBV12-3/TRBV12-4; size: few; J: TRBJ2-1; DNA: TGTGCCAGCAGTTTTGGGGACAGGGACTACAATGAGCAGTTCTTC; CDR3: CASSFGDRDYNEQFF
D: .; V: TRBV5-1; size: .; J: TRBJ1-1; DNA: TGCGCCAGCAGCTTGGAATCGAGACAGAACACTGAAGCTTTCTTT; CDR3: CASSLESRQNTEAFF
D: .; V: TRBV10-3; size: .; J: TRBJ1-6; DNA: TGTGCCATCAGTGAAGGGAGCTCCTATAATTCACCCCTCCACTTT; CDR3: CAISEGSSYNSPLHF
D: .; V: TRBV20-1; size: .; J: TRBJ2-1; DNA: TGCAGTGCTTCCGTGGGGCAGCAGTTCTTC; CDR3: CSASVGQQFF
D: .; V: TRBV20-1; size: many; J: TRBJ1-2; DNA: TGCAGTGCTAGCGGGCAGGGTTTAGGGACTAACTATGGCTACACCTTC; CDR3: CSASGQGLGTNYGYTF
D: .; V: TRBV14; size: once; J: TRBJ2-1; DNA: TGTGCCAGCAGCCTCGGGCGTCGCCTCCAAGAGACCCAGTTCTTC; CDR3: CASSLGRRLQETQFF
D: TRBD1; V: TRBV7-2; size: .; J: TRBJ2-1; DNA: TGTGCCAGCAGCTCCCGGACAGGGGAATACAGTGAGCAGTTCTTC; CDR3: CASSSRTGEYSEQFF
D: .; V: TRBV18; size: .; J: TRBJ2-4; DNA: TGTGCCAGCTCACCACCGAACAGCCAAGAGACCCTGTACTTC; CDR3: CASSPPNSQETLYF
D: .; V: TRBV7-2; size: .; J: TRBJ2-5; DNA: TGTGCCAGCAGCTTAGAGCTAGAAGAGACCCAGTACTTC; CDR3: CASSLELEETQYF
D: .; V: TRBV29-1; size: many; J: TRBJ1-5; DNA: TGCAGCGTGGCGGACAGCCCCAATCAGCCCCAGCATTTT; CDR3: CSVADSPNQPQHF
D: .; V: TRBV15; size: .; J: TRBJ1-4; DNA: TGTGCCACCAGCAGAGATCGGGCGGAAGGTAATGAAAAACTGTTTTTT; CDR3: CATSRDRAEGNEKLFF
D: TRBD2; V: TRBV5-1; size: .; J: TRBJ2-7; DNA: TGCGCCAGCAGCTTCTCTTCAGGGAAGGGAGGGTCCTGCGAGCAGTACTTC; CDR3: CASSFSSGKGGSCEQYF
D: .; V: TRBV2; size: few; J: TRBJ1-1; DNA: TGTGCCGAAAGTCAGGGGATGAACACTGAAGCTTTCTTT; CDR3: CAESQGMNTEAFF
D: .; V: TRBV2; size: many; J: TRBJ2-3; DNA: TGTGCCAGCAAAACAGACACAGATACGCAGTATTTT; CDR3: CASKTDTDTQYF
D: .; V: TRBV12-3/TRBV12-4; size: few; J: TRBJ1-4; DNA: TGTGCCAGCAGTTTTGGGGGGATAGGTGAAAAACTGTTTTTT; CDR3: CASSFGGIGEKLFF
D: .; V: TRBV20-1; size: once; J: TRBJ1-5; DNA: TGCAGTGCTGCTGCAGGATCAAATGGCAATCAGCCCCGGCATTTT; CDR3: CSAAAGSNGNQPRHF
D: .; V: TRBV25-1; size: few; J: TRBJ1-2; DNA: TGTGCCAGCAGTGAATTATCCACAGGGATAGATGGCTACACCTTC; CDR3: CASSELSTGIDGYTF